This TCR beta chain comes out of a study of CD8 T cells in Susac syndrome. Random hexamers served to reverse transcribe about 0.45 to 1 ug RNA. MiXCR, run by TCRdb on the immunoSEQ multiplex PCR reads, gives a single entry per CDR3 protein. Seen here are 150,000 to 200,000 distinct CDR3 sequences, 90% to 95% observed once, and the top ten hold about 0.13%. The sequencing input was CD4+ T cells from PBMCs. The TCR comes from a human donor in good health.

The DNA of the CDR3 is TGTGCCAGCAGTTACAGGGCGGTGGGCAATCAGCCCCAGCATTTT. Translation: CASSYRAVGNQPQHF. The rearrangement joins TRBV2 to TRBJ1-5; tentatively, D is TRBD1 (6 bases). Germline V gene sequence: CDR1 SNHLY, CDR2 FYNNEI. Trimming left V 5 bases short and J 2 bases short, with 13 bases between. The CDR3 has 15 residues.